This T cell receptor beta chain is drawn from a study of shared clonotypes between healthy human individuals. Study-level results: It was the few donors that limited the genetic and exposure-history diversity represented.

Bulk PBMC genomic DNA spanned ten immunoSEQ deep plates. Produced via immunoSEQ multiplex PCR; TCRdb's table is partial and in-frame only. The data hold about 480,000 clones, with less than 85% observed a single time. V was pared by 2 bases and J by 6 bases, with 10 bases between. Germline V lookup: CDR1 KGHSH, CDR2 LQKENI. This CDR3 is built from 13 residues. In the case of this clone: Its antigen is currently unknown.

The chain links TRBV18 to TRBJ1-2; D gene uncertain. Sequenced input: PBMCs. This TCR came from a woman aged 40 to 55 in good health. Some clones in this sample may be carry-over from other donors' samples. DNA for the CDR3: TGTGCCAGCTCACCAGGTCAATTGGATGGCTACACCTTC. Its protein product is CASSPGQLDGYTF.